This paragraph covers one T cell receptor beta chain sequence. The sample belongs to a study of blood T cell repertoires in COVID-19. Study at large: T cells, B-cell-depleted T cells, or PBMCs provided the cDNA or gDNA that served as material.

This CDR3 comprises 14 residues. Looked up from germline, CDR1 is SEHNR and CDR2 is FQNEAQ (reference sequence). Trimming removed 3 bases at V and 4 bases at J, with 10 bases between. Original handling: The authors estimated nucleated cell counts from reference gene primer amplification. Here immunoSEQ multiplex PCR was the method, and the copy in TCRdb shows in-frame clones only, minus some. V and J calls and clone size are those listed in that table; D and trimming were worked out from the DNA. The sample lists tens of thousands of clones, 70% to 90% occurring once. The genes are TRBV7-9 and TRBJ1-5; D gene uncertain. The sample comprised peripheral blood. This receptor was identified in a human donor in a cohort sampled during active COVID-19. The donor label of this sample is uncertain. CDR3 in DNA: TGTGCCAGCAGCTTCATTGGAGCAAATCAGCCCCAGCATTTT. Protein product: CASSFIGANQPQHF.